Reported below is one T cell receptor beta chain. Its antigen target is currently unknown. No base qualities exist here, and no much larger clone lies one base off it. The immunoSEQ Assay, a bias-controlled multiplex PCR, was used to amplify TCRbeta CDR3 regions from genomic DNA. Concerning the study's data processing: Within the assay, amplification of reference gene primers was used to estimate how many nucleated cells each sample contained. To quantify the absolute abundance of each unique TCRbeta CDR3 rearrangement, sequence reads were collapsed and filtered. For each sample, productive Simpson clonality was calculated as the square root of Simpson's diversity index across productive rearrangements. TCRdb took over this immuneACCESS table, retaining in-frame rearrangements with V and J assigned. Such tables are incomplete; in checked studies, under half of the missing clones stem from an unresolved V gene, and the remainder is unexplained. The V and J calls and clone size were taken over from that table, and D and trimming were inferred from the DNA. Present in this sample are 150,000 to 200,000 clones, more than 70% of which were seen just once. The ten top clones hold just under 2.5% of the sample.

Whole blood was collected in K2EDTA tubes by collaborating institutions according to the institutions' own protocols. For TCRbeta analysis, collaborator samples were shipped as frozen whole blood, as isolated PBMCs, or as DNA extracted from either sample type. Relative to germline, V is missing 4 bases and J is missing 2 bases, with 1 base of the junction outside any gene match. Looking up the germline V gene (reference sequence) yields CDR1 LGHDT and CDR2 YNNKEL. The CDR3 runs 13 residues from the cysteine to the phenylalanine. This entry keeps only the CDR3 DNA: 39 bases, framed from base 1. These data are taken from a study of blood T cell repertoires in COVID-19 (dated by TCRdb to between 2020 and 2021). About the study as a whole: Collaborator samples came from the United States, Italy and Spain and covered acute and convalescent phases of COVID-19. The material from the prospective study consisted of cDNA or gDNA derived from T cells, B-cell-depleted T cells, or PBMCs. The dataset comprised deeply sampled blood TCRbeta repertoires from subjects exposed to, actively infected with, or recovered from COVID-19. A freely available public database, intended as a resource for researchers studying the immune response to SARS-CoV-2, is where the repertoires were released. Samples came from the ongoing ImmuneRACE study (first 160 participants) plus 1,254 subjects from 6 global collaborators. A de-identified subject ID, COVID-19 status, age in years and sex were almost always included in the sample metadata. Where HLA class I and class II types were available, the types were taken from metadata supplied by the sample provider, not from assay-based typing.

The paper's findings and limits, for the study overall: How much clinical and demographic metadata was included differed by source and by participant, and the metadata was provided uncurated.

The material sequenced was peripheral blood. This TCR was recovered from a man aged 35 to 55 with active or convalescent COVID-19. The chain joins TRBV3-1 (or the pseudogene TRBV3-2) to TRBJ2-7, and TRBD1 aligns with 8 junction nucleotides. The bases are TGTGCCAGCAGCCTGGACAGGGCCTACGAGCAGTACTTC. The resulting protein is CASSLDRAYEQYF.